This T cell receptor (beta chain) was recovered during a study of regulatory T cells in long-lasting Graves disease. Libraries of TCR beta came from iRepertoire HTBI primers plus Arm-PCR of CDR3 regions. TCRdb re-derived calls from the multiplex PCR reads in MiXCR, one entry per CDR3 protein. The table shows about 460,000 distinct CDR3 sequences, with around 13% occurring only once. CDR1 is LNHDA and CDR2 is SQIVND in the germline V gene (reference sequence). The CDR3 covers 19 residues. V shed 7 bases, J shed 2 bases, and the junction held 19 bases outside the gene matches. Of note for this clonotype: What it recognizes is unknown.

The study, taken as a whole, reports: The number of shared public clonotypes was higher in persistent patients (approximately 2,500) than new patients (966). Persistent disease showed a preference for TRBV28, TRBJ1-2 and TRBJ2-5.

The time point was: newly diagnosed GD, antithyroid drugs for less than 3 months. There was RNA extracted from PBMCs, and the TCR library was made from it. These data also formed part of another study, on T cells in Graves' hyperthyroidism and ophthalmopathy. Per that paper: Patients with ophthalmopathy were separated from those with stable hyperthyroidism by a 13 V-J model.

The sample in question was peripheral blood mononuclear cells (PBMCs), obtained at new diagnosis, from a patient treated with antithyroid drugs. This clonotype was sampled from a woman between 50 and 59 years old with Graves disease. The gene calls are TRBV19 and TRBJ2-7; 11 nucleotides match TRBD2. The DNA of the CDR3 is TGTGCCAGTACCGTCCGACTAGCGGGAAATTCTGGTGTCCCCTACGAGCAGTACTTC. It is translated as CASTVRLAGNSGVPYEQYF.